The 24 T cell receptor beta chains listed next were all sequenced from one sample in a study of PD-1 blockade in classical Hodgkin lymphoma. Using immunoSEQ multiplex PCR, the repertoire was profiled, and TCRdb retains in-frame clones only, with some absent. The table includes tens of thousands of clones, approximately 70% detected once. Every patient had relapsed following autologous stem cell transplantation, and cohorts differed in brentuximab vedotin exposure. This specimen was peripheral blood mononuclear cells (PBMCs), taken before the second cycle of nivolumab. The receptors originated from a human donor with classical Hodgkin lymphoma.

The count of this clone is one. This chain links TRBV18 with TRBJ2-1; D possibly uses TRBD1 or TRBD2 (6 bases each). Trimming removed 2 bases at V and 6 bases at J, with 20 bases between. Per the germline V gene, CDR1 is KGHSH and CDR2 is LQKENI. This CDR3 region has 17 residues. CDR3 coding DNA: TGTGCCAGCTCACCAACCGGCGGGACACCCACGGTCAATGAGCAGTTCTTC. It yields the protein CASSPTGGTPTVNEQFF.

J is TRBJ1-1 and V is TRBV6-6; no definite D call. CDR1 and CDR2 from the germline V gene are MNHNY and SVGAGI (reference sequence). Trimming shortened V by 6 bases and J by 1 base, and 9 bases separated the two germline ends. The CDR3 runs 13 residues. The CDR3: CASSPSWNTEAFF. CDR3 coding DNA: TGTGCCAGCAGCCCTTCGTGGAACACTGAAGCTTTCTTT.

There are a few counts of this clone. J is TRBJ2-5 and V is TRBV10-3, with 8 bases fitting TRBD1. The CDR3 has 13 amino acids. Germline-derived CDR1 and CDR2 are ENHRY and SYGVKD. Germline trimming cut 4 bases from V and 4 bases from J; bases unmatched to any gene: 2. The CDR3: CAISAGQGETQYF. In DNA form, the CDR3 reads TGTGCCATCAGTGCCGGACAGGGAGAGACCCAGTACTTC.

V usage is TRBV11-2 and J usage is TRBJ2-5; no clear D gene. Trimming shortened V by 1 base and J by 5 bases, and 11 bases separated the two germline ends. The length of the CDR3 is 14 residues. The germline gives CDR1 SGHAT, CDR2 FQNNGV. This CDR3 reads CASSLGRPWETQYF. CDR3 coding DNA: TGTGCCAGCAGCTTAGGTCGGCCTTGGGAGACCCAGTACTTC.

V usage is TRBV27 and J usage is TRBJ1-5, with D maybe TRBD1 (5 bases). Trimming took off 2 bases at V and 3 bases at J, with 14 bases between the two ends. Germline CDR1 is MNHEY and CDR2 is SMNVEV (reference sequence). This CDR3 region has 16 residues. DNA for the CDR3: TGTGCCAGCAGTTTAATCGGCGGGGCATCCAATCAGCCCCAGCATTTT. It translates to CASSLIGGASNQPQHF.

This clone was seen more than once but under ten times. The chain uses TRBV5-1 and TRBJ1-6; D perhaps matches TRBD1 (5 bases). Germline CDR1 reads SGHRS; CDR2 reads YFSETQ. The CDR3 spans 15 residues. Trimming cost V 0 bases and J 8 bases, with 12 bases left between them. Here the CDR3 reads CASSLAFGTDSPLHF. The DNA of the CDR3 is TGCGCCAGCAGCTTGGCCTTCGGGACCGATTCACCCCTCCACTTT.

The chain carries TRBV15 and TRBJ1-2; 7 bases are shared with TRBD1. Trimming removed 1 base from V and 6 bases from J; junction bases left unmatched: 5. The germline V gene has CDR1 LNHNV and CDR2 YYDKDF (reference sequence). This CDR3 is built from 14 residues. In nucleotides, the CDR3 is TGTGCCACCAGCAGAGTCGGCAGGGGGGATGGCTACACCTTC. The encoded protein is CATSRVGRGDGYTF.

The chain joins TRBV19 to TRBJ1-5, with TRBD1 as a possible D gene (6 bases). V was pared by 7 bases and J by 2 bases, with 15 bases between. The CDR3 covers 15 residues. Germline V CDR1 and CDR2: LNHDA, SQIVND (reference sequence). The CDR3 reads CASTSAGAGNQPQHF. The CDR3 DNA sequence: TGTGCCAGTACCTCGGCGGGGGCGGGCAATCAGCCCCAGCATTTT. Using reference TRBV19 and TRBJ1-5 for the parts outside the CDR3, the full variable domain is DGGITQSPKYLFRKEGQNVTLSCEQNLNHDAMYWYRQDPGQGLRLIYYSQIVNDFQKGDIAEGYSVSREKKESFPLTVTSAQKNPTAFYLCASTSAGAGNQPQHFGDGTRLSIL.

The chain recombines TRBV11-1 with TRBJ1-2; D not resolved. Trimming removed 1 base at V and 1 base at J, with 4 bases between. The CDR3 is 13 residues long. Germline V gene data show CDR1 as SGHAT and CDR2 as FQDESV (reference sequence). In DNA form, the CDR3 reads TGTGCCAGCAGCTTAGGGGGTAACTATGGCTACACCTTC. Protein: CASSLGGNYGYTF.

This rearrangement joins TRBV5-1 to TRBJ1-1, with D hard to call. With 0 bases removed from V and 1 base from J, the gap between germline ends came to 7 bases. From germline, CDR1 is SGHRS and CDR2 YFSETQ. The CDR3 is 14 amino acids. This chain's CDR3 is CASSLDEANTEAFF. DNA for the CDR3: TGCGCCAGCAGCTTGGATGAGGCGAACACTGAAGCTTTCTTT.

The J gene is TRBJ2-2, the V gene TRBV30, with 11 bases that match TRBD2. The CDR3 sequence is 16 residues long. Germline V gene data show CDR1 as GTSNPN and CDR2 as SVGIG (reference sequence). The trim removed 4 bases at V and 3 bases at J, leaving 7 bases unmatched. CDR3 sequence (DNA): TGTGCCTGGACTTATAGCGGGGGGGCTTACACCGGGGAGCTGTTTTTT. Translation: CAWTYSGGAYTGELFF.

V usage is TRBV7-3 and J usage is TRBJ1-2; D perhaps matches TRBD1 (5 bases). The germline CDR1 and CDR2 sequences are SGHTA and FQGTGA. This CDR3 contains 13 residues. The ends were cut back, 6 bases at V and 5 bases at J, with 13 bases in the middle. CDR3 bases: TGTGCCAGCAGTAGCACCCAGGGTTATGGCTACACCTTC. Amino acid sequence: CASSSTQGYGYTF.

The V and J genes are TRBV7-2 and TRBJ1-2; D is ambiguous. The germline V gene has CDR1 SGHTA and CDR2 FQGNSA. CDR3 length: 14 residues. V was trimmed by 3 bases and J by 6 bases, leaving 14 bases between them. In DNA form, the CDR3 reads TGTGCCAGCAGCTTGGTATTCTCTGTGGATGGCTACACCTTC. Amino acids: CASSLVFSVDGYTF.

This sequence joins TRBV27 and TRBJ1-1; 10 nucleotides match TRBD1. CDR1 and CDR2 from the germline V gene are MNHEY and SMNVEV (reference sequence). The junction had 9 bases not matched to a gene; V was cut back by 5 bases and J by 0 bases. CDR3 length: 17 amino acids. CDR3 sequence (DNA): TGTGCCAGCAGTATCCGACAGGGGGCTATAATGAACACTGAAGCTTTCTTT. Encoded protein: CASSIRQGAIMNTEAFF.

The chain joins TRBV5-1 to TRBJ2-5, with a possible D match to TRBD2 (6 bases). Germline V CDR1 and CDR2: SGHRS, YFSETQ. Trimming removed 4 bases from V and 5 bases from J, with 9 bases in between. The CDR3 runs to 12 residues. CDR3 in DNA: TGCGCCAGCAGCACAGGAGGGGAGACCCAGTACTTC. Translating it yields CASSTGGETQYF.

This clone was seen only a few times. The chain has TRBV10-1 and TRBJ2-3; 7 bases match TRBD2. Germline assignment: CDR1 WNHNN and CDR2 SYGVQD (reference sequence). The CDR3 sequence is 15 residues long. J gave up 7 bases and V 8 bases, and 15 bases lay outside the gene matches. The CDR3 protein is CASQPGPTGGYTQYF. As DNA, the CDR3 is TGCGCCAGCCAGCCGGGACCCACGGGGGGATATACGCAGTATTTT.

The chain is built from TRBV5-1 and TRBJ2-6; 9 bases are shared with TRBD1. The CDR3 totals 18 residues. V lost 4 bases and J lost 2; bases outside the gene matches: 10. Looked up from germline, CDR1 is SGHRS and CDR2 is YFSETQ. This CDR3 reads CASSQTSQGAAGANVLTF. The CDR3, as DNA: TGCGCCAGCAGCCAGACTTCACAGGGGGCAGCTGGGGCCAACGTCCTGACTTTC.

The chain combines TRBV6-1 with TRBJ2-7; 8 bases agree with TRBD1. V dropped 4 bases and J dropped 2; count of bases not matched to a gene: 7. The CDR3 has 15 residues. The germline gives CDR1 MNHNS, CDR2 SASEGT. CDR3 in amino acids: CASSGPGTGTYEQYV. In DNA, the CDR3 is TGTGCCAGCAGTGGACCCGGGACAGGAACCTACGAGCAGTACGTC.

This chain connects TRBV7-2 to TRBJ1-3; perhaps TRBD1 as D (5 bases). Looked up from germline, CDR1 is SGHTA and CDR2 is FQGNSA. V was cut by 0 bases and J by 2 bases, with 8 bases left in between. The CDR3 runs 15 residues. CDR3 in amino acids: CASSLAGVAGNTIYF. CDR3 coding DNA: TGTGCCAGCAGCTTAGCAGGGGTTGCTGGAAACACCATATATTTT.

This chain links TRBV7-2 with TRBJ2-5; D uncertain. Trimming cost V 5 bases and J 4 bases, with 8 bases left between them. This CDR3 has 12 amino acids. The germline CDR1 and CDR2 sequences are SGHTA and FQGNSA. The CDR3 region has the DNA TGTGCCAGCAGCCAAAATGCAGAGACCCAGTACTTC. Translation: CASSQNAETQYF.

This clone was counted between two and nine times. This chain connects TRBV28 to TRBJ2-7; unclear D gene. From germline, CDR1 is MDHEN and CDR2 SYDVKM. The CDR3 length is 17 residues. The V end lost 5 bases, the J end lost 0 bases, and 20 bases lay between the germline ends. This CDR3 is CASSLPLPIQSSYEQYF. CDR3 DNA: TGTGCCAGCAGTCTCCCACTTCCTATACAAAGCTCCTACGAGCAGTACTTC.

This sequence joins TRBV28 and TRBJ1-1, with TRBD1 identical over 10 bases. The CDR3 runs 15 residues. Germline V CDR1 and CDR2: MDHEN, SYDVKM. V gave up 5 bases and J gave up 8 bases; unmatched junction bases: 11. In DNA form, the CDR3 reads TGTGCCAGCAGTCAACCGGGACAGGGGATGAGAGAAGCTTTCTTT. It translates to CASSQPGQGMREAFF.

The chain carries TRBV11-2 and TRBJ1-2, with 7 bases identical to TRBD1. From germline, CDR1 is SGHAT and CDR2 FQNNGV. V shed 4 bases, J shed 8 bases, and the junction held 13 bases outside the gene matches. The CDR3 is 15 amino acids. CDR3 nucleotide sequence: TGTGCCAGCAGCTCCCCAGCCGGGACAGAGATGGGCTACACCTTC. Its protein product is CASSSPAGTEMGYTF.

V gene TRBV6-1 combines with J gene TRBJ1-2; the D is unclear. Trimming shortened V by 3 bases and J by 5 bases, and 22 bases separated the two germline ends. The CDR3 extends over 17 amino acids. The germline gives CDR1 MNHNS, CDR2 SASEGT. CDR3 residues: CASSDPGQSPWGYGYTF. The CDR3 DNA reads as TGTGCCAGCAGTGACCCCGGGCAGTCTCCCTGGGGATATGGCTACACCTTC.